The table lists the clone carrying this T cell receptor beta chain with many counts. What it binds is not known. The CDR3 is made up of 10 amino acids. The germline gives CDR1 SEHNR, CDR2 FQNEAQ (reference sequence). V was clipped by 5 bases and J by 5 bases, with 3 bases between them. The isolated RNA, all of it, was reverse transcribed, so expressed TCRB transcripts were what got sequenced. The repertoire was sequenced with immunoSEQ multiplex PCR; TCRdb's copy has only in-frame clones and lacks some. Of hundreds of thousands of clones listed, roughly 16% were seen once; the top ten hold approximately 0.087%. The sample belongs to a study of beta chain features in type 1 diabetes. Overall study context: Sorted cells, about 99 million in number, were examined across all samples.

Findings and caveats of the study: Patients' naive, central memory and regulatory TCRB repertoires appeared more alike than those of healthy donors.

The V and J genes are TRBV7-9 and TRBJ1-1; D not resolved. The specimen was naive CD4+ T cells from blood. This clonotype was obtained from a man between 18 and 29 years old in good health. In nucleotides, the CDR3 is TGTGCCAGCAGCCCTACTGAAGCTTTCTTT. Protein sequence: CASSPTEAFF.